Listed below are T cell receptor beta chains from one sample, sequenced in a study of shared clonotypes between healthy human individuals. Method: immunoSEQ multiplex PCR; TCRdb's copy keeps in-frame clones and lacks some. The data hold about 110,000 clones, with around 71% observed a single time. The source material was memory CD8+ T cells sorted from blood. Receptors originate from a woman in her 30s in good health. The CDR3 runs from the conserved cysteine through the conserved F or W. The D gene is left open where the match is weak. Size is omitted from some rows. Given values are once, few, many or a class for expanded clones.

v_call	j_call	clone_size	cdr3_length	d_call	cdr3_nt	cdr3_aa
TRBV28	TRBJ2-7	medium-sized	15	TRBD2	TGTGCCAGCAGCCGGGGGGAGTCGGGTGTGAGCGAGCAGTACTTC	CASSRGESGVSEQYF
TRBV2	TRBJ1-2	.	15	.	TGTGCCAGCAGTGAAAGGTGGTTAGCAGGGTATGGCTACACCTTC	CASSERWLAGYGYTF
TRBV20-1	TRBJ2-3	.	11	.	TGCAGTGGCTACCGTCCAGATACGCAGTATTTT	CSGYRPDTQYF
TRBV6-4	TRBJ1-2	.	15	.	TGTGCCAGCAGTGACGGGCAGGCAATAGCAAGTGGCTACACCTTC	CASSDGQAIASGYTF
TRBV6-1	TRBJ2-1	.	15	TRBD2	TGTGCCAGCAGTGAATCCCTCGAGGGAGGGGATGAGCAGTTCTTC	CASSESLEGGDEQFF
TRBV6-5	TRBJ1-3	.	16	.	TGTGCCAGCAGTTACTCTTCGGGGTTTGGCGGAAACACCATATATTTT	CASSYSSGFGGNTIYF
TRBV25-1	TRBJ2-1	few	16	TRBD2	TGTGCCAGCACCTACCTGACTAGCGGGAGAAGGAATGAGCAGTTCTTC	CASTYLTSGRRNEQFF
TRBV4-1	TRBJ1-2	.	17	.	TGCGCCAGCAGCCAGGTGGTCGCTCCTGCAATCTACTATGGCTACACCTTC	CASSQVVAPAIYYGYTF
TRBV7-9	TRBJ1-3	.	15	.	TGTGCCAGCAGCATGTCAGAATTCTCTGGAAACACCATATATTTT	CASSMSEFSGNTIYF
TRBV27	TRBJ2-1	.	15	TRBD2	TGTGCCAGCAGCGCGGGGACTAGCTGGTACAATGAGCAGTTCTTC	CASSAGTSWYNEQFF
TRBV29-1	TRBJ2-1	many	17	.	TGCAGCGTCGTAGATGCGACGGGCCGGAGCTCCTACAATGAGCAGTTCTTC	CSVVDATGRSSYNEQFF
TRBV28	TRBJ1-5	once	13	.	TGTGCCAGCAGTGACAGGTACAATCAGCCCCAGCATTTT	CASSDRYNQPQHF
TRBV2	TRBJ2-1	many	16	TRBD2	TGTGCCAGCAAACTAGCGGGAGCCCCCTCCTACAATGAGCAGTTCTTC	CASKLAGAPSYNEQFF
TRBV9	TRBJ1-6	once	14	.	TGTGCCAGCAGCGACCAATCCTATAATTCACCCCTCCACTTT	CASSDQSYNSPLHF
TRBV28	TRBJ2-1	once	17	.	TGTGCCAGCAGTTTCCCCTACCTGGCTGGGACCTACAATGAGCAGTTCTTC	CASSFPYLAGTYNEQFF
TRBV6-1	TRBJ1-1	.	14	.	TGTGCCAGCAGTGAAGCACCAGACAACACTGAAGCTTTCTTT	CASSEAPDNTEAFF
TRBV7-9	TRBJ2-6	.	16	.	TGTGCCAGCAGCCCCAACAGGGCCACTGGGGCCAACGTCCTGACTTTC	CASSPNRATGANVLTF
TRBV6-1	TRBJ2-7	once	11	.	TGTGCCAGCAGTGTCGGGGCCGAGCAGTACTTC	CASSVGAEQYF
TRBV7-9	TRBJ1-5	many	14	.	TGTGCCAGCAGTTTGGACGGCTTCAATCAGCCCCAGCATTTT	CASSLDGFNQPQHF
TRBV28	TRBJ1-5	.	13	.	TGTGCCAGCAGGGGGGCAGACAATCAGCCCCAGCATTTT	CASRGADNQPQHF
TRBV7-6	TRBJ2-5	.	14	.	TGTGCCAGCAGCCTTCGGGGGCGCCAAGAGACCCAGTACTTC	CASSLRGRQETQYF
TRBV7-9	TRBJ2-7	.	18	.	TGTGCCAGCAGCTTACCGAGCGTTGCGGCTAGCGAAATCTACGAGCAGTACTTC	CASSLPSVAASEIYEQYF
TRBV6-1	TRBJ1-5	.	19	TRBD1	TGTGCCAGCAGTGCCCTCAGGGGGCTGAACTTCTATAGCAATCAGCCCCAGCATTTT	CASSALRGLNFYSNQPQHF
TRBV29-1	TRBJ2-1	once	14	.	TGCAGCGTTGAAGTCGTGGTACGGGACAATGAGCAGTTCTTC	CSVEVVVRDNEQFF
TRBV5-8	TRBJ2-7	.	13	TRBD1	TGTGCCAGCAGCCTACAGGGGGCCTACGAGCAGTACTTC	CASSLQGAYEQYF
TRBV9	TRBJ1-1	once	13	.	TGTGCCAGCAGCGTGGGGGTAGGAGCTGAAGCTTTCTTT	CASSVGVGAEAFF
TRBV6-1	TRBJ2-7	.	14	.	TGTGCCAGCCATACTTCGGGAGCGTCCTACGAGCAGTACTTC	CASHTSGASYEQYF
TRBV7-8	TRBJ1-1	.	15	TRBD1	TGTGCCAGCAGCTTAGCGGACAGGGAGGACGGTGAAGCTTTCTTT	CASSLADREDGEAFF
TRBV5-1	TRBJ1-4	.	15	.	TGCGCCAGCAGTTATAGAGGGGGTTGGAATGAAAAACTGTTTTTT	CASSYRGGWNEKLFF
TRBV6-1	TRBJ1-1	.	17	.	TGTGCCAGCAGTGAGCCAGGGAAGGGGTGGCTGAACACTGAAGCTTTCTTT	CASSEPGKGWLNTEAFF
TRBV15	TRBJ1-4	.	16	TRBD1	TGTGCCACCAGCAGAGGGCCGGGACAGACTAATGAAAAACTGTTTTTT	CATSRGPGQTNEKLFF
TRBV27	TRBJ1-3	.	13	.	TGTGCCAGCCACAGCGGTTCTGGAAACACCATATATTTT	CASHSGSGNTIYF
TRBV6-5	TRBJ1-5	.	14	.	TGTGCCAGCAGTTACTCGACACTTTCCCAGCCCCAGCATTTT	CASSYSTLSQPQHF
TRBV28	TRBJ1-5	.	15	.	TGTGCCAGCAGTTTCTCGCAACTTAGCAATCAGCCCCAGCATTTT	CASSFSQLSNQPQHF